Listed below are T cell receptor beta chains from one sample, sequenced in a study of blood T cell repertoires in COVID-19. Profiled with immunoSEQ multiplex PCR; TCRdb holds only in-frame clones, not every one. The table has 150,000 to 200,000 clones, under 95% seen once; the top ten hold 18%. Input material: peripheral blood. The receptors stem from a man aged 55 to 70 with active or convalescent COVID-19. Each CDR3 is given with its conserved first and last residue. The order of the fields is clone size, J gene, D gene, CDR3 length, V gene, CDR3 DNA, CDR3 protein. D genes are given only for firm matches. Some rows mark clone size as missing; the rest say once, few, many or name a class of expanded clone.

size: -
J: TRBJ1-5
D: -
length: 14
V: TRBV30
DNA: TGTGCCTTTTCCAGGGGATGGAGCAATCAGCCCCAGCATTTT
CDR3: CAFSRGWSNQPQHF

size: -
J: TRBJ2-5
D: TRBD1
length: 16
V: TRBV28
DNA: TGTGCCAGCAGGGAAGGACAGGGGGCGCCGGGGGAGACCCAGTACTTC
CDR3: CASREGQGAPGETQYF

size: -
J: TRBJ1-5
D: TRBD1
length: 18
V: TRBV19
DNA: TGTGCCAGTCGCTTAGACAGGGGCCTCGGGGGGAGCAATCAGCCCCAGCATTTT
CDR3: CASRLDRGLGGSNQPQHF

size: -
J: TRBJ2-7
D: TRBD1
length: 12
V: TRBV6-5
DNA: TGTGCCAGCGGCAGGGACAGCTACGAGCAGTACTTC
CDR3: CASGRDSYEQYF

size: -
J: TRBJ1-5
D: TRBD1
length: 15
V: TRBV5-1
DNA: TGCGCCAGCAGCTTGGAAGGGGGCGAGGGACAGCCCCAGCATTTT
CDR3: CASSLEGGEGQPQHF

size: -
J: TRBJ1-3
D: -
length: 13
V: TRBV19
DNA: TGTGCCAGTACAGTACAGGGTGGAAACACCATATATTTT
CDR3: CASTVQGGNTIYF

size: -
J: TRBJ2-5
D: -
length: 16
V: TRBV15
DNA: TGTGCCACCCAAGGCGGGGATAAGGGATTCCAAGAGACCCAGTACTTC
CDR3: CATQGGDKGFQETQYF

size: once
J: TRBJ2-2
D: -
length: 15
V: TRBV19
DNA: TGTGCCAGTAGGCCCGGACAGCCGAACACCGGGGAGCTGTTTTTT
CDR3: CASRPGQPNTGELFF

size: many
J: TRBJ2-2
D: TRBD1
length: 17
V: TRBV5-1
DNA: TGCGCCAGCAGCTTGGCCGGACAGGGGGCGTTTTACGGGGAGCTGTTTTTT
CDR3: CASSLAGQGAFYGELFF

size: -
J: TRBJ2-2
D: -
length: 16
V: TRBV18
DNA: TGTGCCAGCTCACCTCCCACAGGGATAAACACCGGGGAGCTGTTTTTT
CDR3: CASSPPTGINTGELFF

size: -
J: TRBJ2-2
D: TRBD1
length: 16
V: TRBV18
DNA: TGTGCCAGCTCACCAAGGACAGGGGGCGGAACCGGGGAGCTGTTTTTT
CDR3: CASSPRTGGGTGELFF

size: -
J: TRBJ2-3
D: TRBD2
length: 18
V: TRBV7-2
DNA: TGTGCCAGCAGCTTAGACGGCGGGGGGGCCTCTAGCACAGATACGCAGTATTTT
CDR3: CASSLDGGGASSTDTQYF

size: -
J: TRBJ2-3
D: TRBD2
length: 15
V: TRBV28
DNA: TGTGCCAGCAGCCTGGGACTAGCGGGAATAGATACGCAGTATTTT
CDR3: CASSLGLAGIDTQYF

size: -
J: TRBJ1-5
D: -
length: 14
V: TRBV27
DNA: TGTGCCAGCAGTTTGGCAGGGGCCAATCAGCCCCAGCATTTT
CDR3: CASSLAGANQPQHF

size: -
J: TRBJ1-5
D: -
length: 12
V: TRBV6-5
DNA: TGTGCCAGCAGTTCAGGGGTCCAGCCCCAGCATTTT
CDR3: CASSSGVQPQHF

size: -
J: TRBJ1-3
D: -
length: 15
V: TRBV25-1
DNA: TGTGCCAGCGAGAGACAGTCCAACTCTGGAAACACCATATATTTT
CDR3: CASERQSNSGNTIYF

size: -
J: TRBJ2-1
D: -
length: 11
V: TRBV9
DNA: TGTGCCAGCAGCGTACGGGGGGAGCAGTTCTTC
CDR3: CASSVRGEQFF

size: -
J: TRBJ2-1
D: -
length: 14
V: TRBV5-4
DNA: TGTGCCAGCAGCATGGCTAGCGTTTCCAATGAGCAGTTCTTC
CDR3: CASSMASVSNEQFF

size: -
J: TRBJ1-1
D: -
length: 12
V: TRBV19
DNA: TGTGCCAGTAGTGCCATCAGTGGTTCAGCTTTCTTT
CDR3: CASSAISGSAFF

size: once
J: TRBJ1-1
D: TRBD1
length: 12
V: TRBV2
DNA: TGTGCCAGCAGTAGCGCCGGGACAGAGGCTTTCTTT
CDR3: CASSSAGTEAFF

size: -
J: TRBJ2-1
D: -
length: 14
V: TRBV5-1
DNA: TGCGCCAGCAGCTCCCCCGACTCGGTCAATGAGCAGTTCTTC
CDR3: CASSSPDSVNEQFF

size: -
J: TRBJ1-2
D: -
length: 14
V: TRBV2
DNA: TGTGCCAGCAGTATTACAGATACTAACTATGGCTACACCTTC
CDR3: CASSITDTNYGYTF

size: -
J: TRBJ1-5
D: TRBD1
length: 14
V: TRBV19
DNA: TGTGCCAGTACAGGGGGCTCAACCTCTCAGCCCCAGCATTTT
CDR3: CASTGGSTSQPQHF

size: -
J: TRBJ1-2
D: -
length: 13
V: TRBV29-1
DNA: TGCAGCGCCATCCACAGGGAAAACTATGGCTACACCTTC
CDR3: CSAIHRENYGYTF

size: -
J: TRBJ1-3
D: -
length: 17
V: TRBV5-4
DNA: TGTGCCAGCAGCAGCGGACGGGACATAGGCTCTGGAAACACCATATATTTT
CDR3: CASSSGRDIGSGNTIYF

size: few
J: TRBJ1-2
D: TRBD1
length: 12
V: TRBV30
DNA: TGTGCCTTGGAGACAGGGGACTATGGCTACACCTTC
CDR3: CALETGDYGYTF

size: -
J: TRBJ2-1
D: TRBD1
length: 15
V: TRBV10-1
DNA: TGCGCCAGCAGTGAGCCGGGACAGTCCTACAATGAGCAGTTCTTC
CDR3: CASSEPGQSYNEQFF

size: -
J: TRBJ1-5
D: -
length: 15
V: TRBV9
DNA: TGTGCCAGCAGCGTGTCCGTCGGGGGCAATCAGCCCCAGCATTTT
CDR3: CASSVSVGGNQPQHF

size: -
J: TRBJ1-1
D: -
length: 15
V: TRBV6-5
DNA: TGTGCCAGCAGTTACTCAGGCAGGGGCTACACTGAAGCTTTCTTT
CDR3: CASSYSGRGYTEAFF

size: -
J: TRBJ1-2
D: -
length: 16
V: TRBV7-2
DNA: TGTGCCAGCAACCCGACGGACAGAAGAGCTAACTATGGCTACACCTTC
CDR3: CASNPTDRRANYGYTF

size: -
J: TRBJ2-1
D: -
length: 14
V: TRBV7-6
DNA: TGTGCCAGCAGCTTTGACAGCTCCTACAATGAGCAGTTCTTC
CDR3: CASSFDSSYNEQFF

size: -
J: TRBJ2-2
D: -
length: 15
V: TRBV6-5
DNA: TGTGCCTCTCAGTGGGTACAGAAATTTACCGGGGAGCTGTTTTTT
CDR3: CASQWVQKFTGELFF

size: -
J: TRBJ1-1
D: TRBD1
length: 15
V: TRBV7-2
DNA: TGTGCCAGCAGCTTAAAGACAGGGGGCTTCACTGAAGCTTTCTTT
CDR3: CASSLKTGGFTEAFF

size: -
J: TRBJ1-1
D: TRBD1
length: 13
V: TRBV5-1
DNA: TGCGCCAGCAGCTCGAGACAGGGGGCGGATGCTTTCTTT
CDR3: CASSSRQGADAFF

size: once
J: TRBJ1-2
D: TRBD1
length: 16
V: TRBV28
DNA: TGTGCCAGCAGCCCCCCTAGACAGGGTCCAATTTATGGCTACACCTTC
CDR3: CASSPPRQGPIYGYTF

size: once
J: TRBJ2-7
D: -
length: 12
V: TRBV5-1
DNA: TGCGCCAGCAGCTTGTCCCCGTACGAGCAGTACTTC
CDR3: CASSLSPYEQYF

size: -
J: TRBJ1-4
D: TRBD1
length: 15
V: TRBV6-5
DNA: TGTGCCAGCAGTACGCGGACAGGGACCCAGGAAAAACTGTTTTTT
CDR3: CASSTRTGTQEKLFF

size: -
J: TRBJ2-3
D: -
length: 13
V: TRBV5-4
DNA: TGTGCCAGCAGCCTTAGCCCCGCAGATACGCAGTATTTT
CDR3: CASSLSPADTQYF

size: -
J: TRBJ2-5
D: -
length: 13
V: TRBV12-3/TRBV12-4
DNA: TGTGCCAGCAGTCCCCCTACGCAGGGAACCCAGTACTTC
CDR3: CASSPPTQGTQYF

size: -
J: TRBJ2-7
D: TRBD2
length: 14
V: TRBV7-2
DNA: TGTGCCAGCAGCGGTAGCGGGGGTCCCTACGAGCAGTACTTC
CDR3: CASSGSGGPYEQYF

size: -
J: TRBJ1-3
D: -
length: 12
V: TRBV14
DNA: TGTGCCAGCAGCCAAGCATCGGACACCATATATTTT
CDR3: CASSQASDTIYF

size: -
J: TRBJ2-3
D: -
length: 18
V: TRBV2
DNA: TGTGCCAGCAGTGAAAGCGGAGCGGGGAGGGGGAACACAGATACGCAGTATTTT
CDR3: CASSESGAGRGNTDTQYF

size: -
J: TRBJ2-2
D: -
length: 20
V: TRBV18
DNA: TGTGCCAGCTCACCAAGGCTTACAAAACCGGGACAATCGAACACCGGGGAGCTGTTTTTT
CDR3: CASSPRLTKPGQSNTGELFF

size: -
J: TRBJ1-2
D: -
length: 14
V: TRBV7-9
DNA: TGTGCCAGCAGCTTAGAGGGTGACAGTTATGGCTACACCTTC
CDR3: CASSLEGDSYGYTF

size: once
J: TRBJ2-1
D: -
length: 14
V: TRBV3-1/TRBV3-2
DNA: TGTGCCAGCAGCCATAGTACTAACTACAATGAGCAGTTCTTC
CDR3: CASSHSTNYNEQFF

size: -
J: TRBJ1-4
D: -
length: 15
V: TRBV6-1
DNA: TGTGCCAGCAGTGAAGTCGCGGGGTGGGATGAAAAACTGTTTTTT
CDR3: CASSEVAGWDEKLFF

size: -
J: TRBJ2-2
D: -
length: 17
V: TRBV5-1
DNA: TGCGCCAGCAGCTTGGAGGCCAGGGCCGGGAACACCGGGGAGCTGTTTTTT
CDR3: CASSLEARAGNTGELFF

size: -
J: TRBJ1-3
D: -
length: 14
V: TRBV5-5
DNA: TGTGCCAGCAGCTTGACCAGGGCCGGAAACACCATATATTTT
CDR3: CASSLTRAGNTIYF

size: -
J: TRBJ2-3
D: TRBD2
length: 13
V: TRBV3-1/TRBV3-2
DNA: TGTGCCAGCTCTAGCGGGAGTCCAGATACGCAGTATTTT
CDR3: CASSSGSPDTQYF

size: -
J: TRBJ1-3
D: -
length: 16
V: TRBV5-1
DNA: TGCGCCAGCAGCGACTGGGACAAAAGCTCTGGAAACACCATATATTTT
CDR3: CASSDWDKSSGNTIYF

size: -
J: TRBJ1-2
D: -
length: 11
V: TRBV20-1
DNA: TGCAGTGCTGGCGGTCCCTATGGCTACACCTTC
CDR3: CSAGGPYGYTF

size: -
J: TRBJ1-5
D: TRBD1
length: 14
V: TRBV29-1
DNA: TGCAGCGTTGTCGAGGACAGGGCCAATCAGCCCCAGCATTTT
CDR3: CSVVEDRANQPQHF

size: -
J: TRBJ2-1
D: TRBD2
length: 19
V: TRBV4-1
DNA: TGCGCCAGCAGCCTTTCGGGACTAGCCTATACCCTATCATTGAAGGAGCAGTTCTTC
CDR3: CASSLSGLAYTLSLKEQFF

size: -
J: TRBJ1-2
D: -
length: 15
V: TRBV5-1
DNA: TGCGCCAGCAGCTTGGCAAGACAGGCTGTGAGCGGCTACACCTTC
CDR3: CASSLARQAVSGYTF